Following are 25 T cell receptor beta chains from one sample sequenced in a study of shared clonotypes between healthy human individuals. Produced via immunoSEQ multiplex PCR; TCRdb's table is partial and in-frame only. The data hold around 2.5 million clones, with 93% observed a single time. Source material: naive CD4+ T cells from PBMCs. Subset in this sample: CD45RA+ positively selected. Source of these receptors: a man younger than 30 in good health. Some clones in this sample may be carry-over from other donors' samples.

This clone was observed once. The genes are TRBV18 and TRBJ1-3; D not certain. Germline CDR1 KGHSH, CDR2 LQKENI. V shed 3 bases and J shed 6 bases, with 9 bases lying between them. The CDR3 extends over 13 amino acids. DNA for the CDR3: TGTGCCAGCTCACCCAGATTGGAAAACACCATATATTTT. It is translated as CASSPRLENTIYF.

The chain employs TRBV7-3 and TRBJ2-3; 11 bases map to TRBD1. V gave up 5 bases and J gave up 5 bases; unmatched junction bases: 12. This CDR3 is 17 amino acids long. The germline V gene has CDR1 SGHTA and CDR2 FQGTGA. CDR3 amino acids: CASSPQDRGRLGDTQYF. In nucleotides, the CDR3 is TGTGCCAGCAGCCCGCAGGACAGGGGGCGCTTGGGAGATACGCAGTATTTT.

V gene TRBV29-1 combines with J gene TRBJ2-7; perhaps D is TRBD1 or TRBD2 (5 bases each). The germline CDR1 and CDR2 sequences are SQVTM and ANQGSEA. The CDR3 sequence is 14 residues long. Trimming removed 6 bases from V and 2 bases from J, with 17 bases in between. CDR3 DNA sequence: TGCAGCGTGGGGGTGCTGAGCGGAGCCTACGAGCAGTACTTC. It is translated as CSVGVLSGAYEQYF.

The V and J genes are TRBV6-6 and TRBJ2-2, with a tentative D call TRBD2 (6 bases). V was shortened by 3 bases and J by 0 bases, with 11 bases between the two germline ends. The CDR3 loop spans 16 amino acids. Germline CDR1 reads MNHNY; CDR2 reads SVGAGI (reference sequence). The CDR3 reads CASSYSGTSNTGELFF. The DNA for the CDR3 is TGTGCCAGCAGTTATAGCGGAACATCGAACACCGGGGAGCTGTTTTTT.

The rearrangement uses TRBV5-4 and TRBJ1-1; the D is unclear. Germline lookup yields CDR1 SGHNT and CDR2 YYREEE (reference sequence). The V and J ends lost 4 bases and 5 bases respectively, with 21 bases between them. CDR3 size: 16 residues. CDR3 sequence reads: CASSRRASGERTEAFF. The CDR3 DNA sequence: TGTGCCAGCAGCCGGCGTGCCTCCGGGGAGCGGACTGAAGCTTTCTTT.

The chain employs TRBV27 and TRBJ1-5, with D perhaps matching TRBD1 (5 bases). V gave up 4 bases and J gave up 7 bases, with 11 bases separating them. CDR1 is MNHEY, CDR2 SMNVEV, per germline (reference sequence). The length of the CDR3 is 13 residues. The CDR3: CASSWGRSQPQHF. CDR3 coding DNA: TGTGCCAGCAGTTGGGGCAGATCGCAGCCCCAGCATTTT.

The CDR3 loop reads CASSLRTDEQYF. CDR3 nucleotides: TGTGCCAGCAGCCTTAGGACAGACGAGCAGTACTTC. This chain joins TRBV7-9 and TRBJ2-7; D may be TRBD1 (6 bases). V was trimmed by 5 bases and J by 5 bases, leaving 10 bases between them. This CDR3 spans 12 amino acids. Germline-derived CDR1 and CDR2 are SEHNR and FQNEAQ (reference sequence).

The chain uses TRBV7-2 and TRBJ2-2, with TRBD1 matching 8 bases. The J segment lost 0 bases and the V segment lost 4 bases, leaving 1 base of the junction unmatched. Germline CDR1 is SGHTA and CDR2 is FQGNSA. The CDR3 runs 15 residues. CDR3 amino acids: CASSWTGSNTGELFF. DNA of the CDR3: TGTGCCAGCAGCTGGACAGGGTCGAACACCGGGGAGCTGTTTTTT.

The chain employs TRBV28 and TRBJ1-5; 8 bases agree with TRBD1. The CDR3 extends over 15 amino acids. Unmatched junction bases numbered 8, after V lost 7 bases and J lost 3 bases. CDR1 and CDR2 from the germline V gene are MDHEN and SYDVKM. The CDR3 loop reads CASTRQGPNNQPQHF. DNA for the CDR3: TGTGCCAGCACCAGACAGGGGCCTAACAATCAGCCCCAGCATTTT.

The chain employs TRBV28 and TRBJ2-7; no clear D gene. CDR1 and CDR2 (germline): MDHEN, SYDVKM. Trimming stripped 6 bases from V and 3 bases from J, with 12 bases between. CDR3 length equals 13 residues. CDR3 sequence (DNA): TGTGCCAGCAGCCGCGACAATTTCTACGAGCAGTACTTC. Protein product: CASSRDNFYEQYF. Drawing the rest from reference TRBV28 and TRBJ2-7, the complete variable domain is DVKVTQSSRYLVKRTGEKVFLECVQDMDHENMFWYRQDPGLGLRLIYFSYDVKMKEKGDIPEGYSVSREKKERFSLILESASTNQTSMYLCASSRDNFYEQYFGPGTRLTVT.

Here the CDR3 reads CASSIDSSGPEQFF. For the CDR3, the DNA is TGTGCCAGTAGTATAGATTCTAGCGGGCCCGAGCAGTTCTTC. V and J are TRBV19 and TRBJ2-1, with 8 bases that match TRBD2. CDR3 length equals 14 residues. J gave up 10 bases and V 0 bases, and 5 bases lay outside the gene matches. Germline V gives CDR1 LNHDA, CDR2 SQIVND (reference sequence).

The chain recombines TRBV9 with TRBJ1-1; D perhaps matches TRBD1 (5 bases). The germline gives CDR1 SGDLS, CDR2 YYNGEE. Trimming removed 0 bases at V and 0 bases at J, with 9 bases between. The CDR3 sequence is 15 residues long. The CDR3 protein is CASSVGGEVNTEAFF. The CDR3 DNA sequence: TGTGCCAGCAGCGTAGGGGGGGAGGTGAACACTGAAGCTTTCTTT.

This clone was counted once. This sequence joins TRBV2 and TRBJ2-7; TRBD1 might be the D (5 bases). The CDR3 is 14 amino acids. Trimming pared 5 bases from V and 5 bases from J, leaving 16 bases between. CDR1 and CDR2 (germline): SNHLY, FYNNEI. CDR3 nucleotide sequence: TGTGCCAGCAGTCTCCAAGACAGTTCGAACGAGCAGTACTTC. This codes for CASSLQDSSNEQYF.

V is TRBV5-1 and J is TRBJ1-1, with D tentatively TRBD1 (6 bases). This CDR3 is 14 amino acids long. With 4 bases removed from V and 4 bases from J, the gap between germline ends came to 14 bases. Germline CDR1 is SGHRS and CDR2 is YFSETQ. The CDR3 here is CASSEPGQPTEAFF. CDR3 nucleotides: TGCGCCAGCAGCGAGCCAGGACAGCCCACTGAAGCTTTCTTT.

Remarks on this clone: At one end, the junction sequence differs from germline, possibly due to a read error. The chain has TRBV10-3 and TRBJ2-7; D possibly corresponds to TRBD2 (6 bases). Germline V gives CDR1 ENHRY, CDR2 SYGVKD. The CDR3 is 13 residues long. DNA for the CDR3: TGTGCCATCAATACGGGACTGCTCTACGAACAGTACTTC. It yields the protein CAINTGLLYEQYF.

J is TRBJ1-3 and V is TRBV5-4; possible D gene TRBD1, 5 bases. This CDR3 spans 16 amino acids. Trimming took off 0 bases at V and 2 bases at J, with 12 bases between the two ends. The germline gives CDR1 SGHNT, CDR2 YYREEE (reference sequence). CDR3 sequence: CASSLDGGSPGNTIYF. The CDR3 DNA sequence: TGTGCCAGCAGCTTGGATGGGGGGTCACCTGGAAACACCATATATTTT.

A remark on this clone: Other DNA sequences in this sample translate to the same CDR3. V and J are TRBV7-9 and TRBJ2-2, with 7 bases that match TRBD1. V lost 5 bases to trimming and J lost 4 bases; unmatched junction nucleotides: 4. Germline-derived CDR1 and CDR2 are SEHNR and FQNEAQ (reference sequence). The CDR3 consists of 14 residues. For the CDR3, the DNA is TGTGCCAGCAGCCCCCCAGGGGGCACCGGGGAGCTGTTTTTT. This sequence encodes CASSPPGGTGELFF.

J is TRBJ1-1 and V is TRBV29-1; D uncertain. Germline lookup yields CDR1 SQVTM and CDR2 ANQGSEA. V dropped 4 bases and J dropped 8 bases, with 20 bases sitting between them. The CDR3 runs 14 residues. This chain's CDR3 is CSVVKPRASREAFF. In DNA, the CDR3 is TGCAGCGTTGTCAAACCCCGGGCCTCCAGAGAAGCTTTCTTT.

The chain employs TRBV5-4 and TRBJ2-7; D is uncertain. Per germline, CDR1 SGHNT and CDR2 YYREEE (reference sequence). Between the trimmed V and J ends, which lost 0 bases and 3 bases, there was a span of 7 bases. The CDR3 totals 13 residues. In DNA form, the CDR3 reads TGTGCCAGCAGCTTGGCGAACGACTACGAGCAGTACTTC. It codes for CASSLANDYEQYF.

The chain links TRBV7-8 to TRBJ2-5; TRBD2 is a possible D gene (6 bases). The CDR3 loop spans 12 amino acids. Looked up from germline, CDR1 is SGHVS and CDR2 is FQNEAQ. Deletions cut 4 bases from V and 4 bases from J, with 7 bases between. Here the CDR3 reads CASSWRGETQYF. The CDR3 nucleotides read TGTGCCAGCAGCTGGCGGGGAGAGACCCAGTACTTC.

This chain links TRBV28 with TRBJ2-3, with a tentative D call TRBD2 (7 bases). V lost 7 bases and J lost 4, with 15 bases in between. The CDR3 extends over 14 amino acids. Germline V gene sequence: CDR1 MDHEN, CDR2 SYDVKM. The CDR3 sequence: CASTRGGGADTQYF. DNA for the CDR3: TGTGCCAGCACTAGGGGAGGGGGGGCAGATACGCAGTATTTT.

The CDR3 region is CASSPNGGRETQYF. CDR3 in DNA: TGCGCCAGCAGCCCAAACGGCGGGAGGGAGACCCAGTACTTC. This sequence joins TRBV5-1 and TRBJ2-5, with 8 bases identical to TRBD2. Germline V CDR1 and CDR2: SGHRS, YFSETQ. The CDR3 length is 14 residues. V trimming: 4 bases; J trimming: 5 bases; junction bases outside the gene matches: 7.

A word on this clone: Other nucleotide sequences in the sample specify the same CDR3. The J gene is TRBJ1-2, the V gene TRBV6-1; D is undetermined. Germline loops: CDR1 MNHNS, CDR2 SASEGT. V was pared by 4 bases and J by 1 base, with 7 bases between. The CDR3 loop spans 13 amino acids. The CDR3 reads CASSATVNYGYTF. DNA for the CDR3: TGTGCCAGCAGTGCTACAGTTAACTATGGCTACACCTTC.

The CDR3 spells CASSESRREGYGYTF. The CDR3 nucleotides are TGTGCCAGCAGCGAGAGTCGCAGGGAGGGCTATGGCTACACCTTC. The rearrangement joins TRBV27 to TRBJ1-2, with D possibly being TRBD1 (5 bases). CDR1 is MNHEY and CDR2 is SMNVEV in the germline V gene (reference sequence). V was trimmed by 6 bases and J by 4 bases, leaving 18 bases between them. The CDR3 loop spans 15 amino acids.

The V and J genes are TRBV9 and TRBJ2-6; D uncertain. Trimming took 0 bases from V and 3 from J, leaving 4 bases between them. The CDR3 is 14 residues long. Germline CDR1 is SGDLS and CDR2 is YYNGEE. In nucleotides, the CDR3 is TGTGCCAGCAGCGTAGATGGTGGGGCCAACGTCCTGACTTTC. The encoded protein is CASSVDGGANVLTF.